These 30 T cell receptor beta chains were all obtained from the same sample, sequenced in a study of T cells in Graves' hyperthyroidism and ophthalmopathy. Researchers amplified the TCR beta CDR3 regions from RNA transcripts. First-round RT-PCR of the TCR CDR3 relied on the HTBI primer set. TCRdb reprocessed the multiplex PCR reads with MiXCR, giving one entry per CDR3 protein. The sample contains about 560,000 distinct CDR3 sequences, 15% to 19% of which appear only once. Specimen: blood. These receptors were obtained from a woman aged 30 to 39 with Graves' hyperthyroidism.

Points on this clonotype: A read error may explain this, as a much larger clone is one base away. CDR3 nucleotide sequence: TGTGCCAGCAGTGAGCTCCCGGGACAGGGTTCGGAGACCCAGTACTTC. It is translated as CASSELPGQGSETQYF. The chain recombines TRBV6-1 with TRBJ2-5, with 9 bases that match TRBD1. This CDR3 contains 16 residues. Germline V gene lookup returns CDR1 MNHNS and CDR2 SASEGT. Trimming took 3 bases from V and 5 from J; bases not matched to a gene: 10.

The chain joins TRBV7-2 to TRBJ2-1; D is unresolved. Trimming pared 5 bases from V and 9 bases from J, leaving 11 bases between. Germline loops: CDR1 SGHTA, CDR2 FQGNSA. The CDR3 contains 12 residues. DNA of the CDR3: TGTGCCAGCAGCCCAGATTTGGTTGAGCAGTTCTTC. The encoded protein is CASSPDLVEQFF.

V gene TRBV5-1 combines with J gene TRBJ2-2, with D perhaps given as TRBD1 or TRBD2 (5 bases each). The V end lost 3 bases, the J end lost 0 bases, and 15 bases lay between the germline ends. The CDR3 sequence is 17 residues long. Germline V gives CDR1 SGHRS, CDR2 YFSETQ. CDR3: CASSSLPGPANTGELFF. As DNA, the CDR3 is TGCGCCAGCAGCTCGTTGCCGGGACCTGCGAACACCGGGGAGCTGTTTTTT.

This clonotype was counted many times. This chain uses TRBV5-1 with TRBJ1-1; no clear D gene. This CDR3 has 14 residues. Looked up from germline, CDR1 is SGHRS and CDR2 is YFSETQ. V was shortened by 0 bases and J by 2 bases, with 8 bases between the two germline ends. The DNA for the CDR3 is TGCGCCAGCAGCTTGGAACCGAGAAACACTGAAGCTTTCTTT. It yields the protein CASSLEPRNTEAFF.

This clonotype showed up many times. The J gene is TRBJ2-3, the V gene TRBV18; unclear D gene. Germline V gene data show CDR1 as KGHSH and CDR2 as LQKENI. The CDR3 spans 13 residues. Trimming removed 2 bases from V and 8 bases from J, with 11 bases in between. CDR3 protein: CASSPESGSTQYF. CDR3 in DNA: TGTGCCAGCTCACCAGAAAGTGGGTCTACGCAGTATTTT.

The table lists this clonotype with many counts. The chain employs TRBV7-2 and TRBJ1-2; D ambiguous. From germline, CDR1 is SGHTA and CDR2 FQGNSA. The V gene lost 1 base and the J gene lost 7 bases, with 4 bases spanning the gap. This CDR3 comprises 11 residues. CDR3 nucleotides: TGTGCCAGCAGCTTAGAAGTTGGCTACACCTTC. This codes for CASSLEVGYTF.

The genes are TRBV20-1 and TRBJ2-6; D may be TRBD1 (5 bases). CDR3 length equals 15 residues. Trimming left V 3 bases short and J 0 bases short, with 9 bases between. CDR1 and CDR2 (germline): DFQATT, SNEGSKA (reference sequence). CDR3 region: CSASNQGSGANVLTF. The CDR3 nucleotides read TGCAGTGCTAGTAATCAGGGCTCTGGGGCCAACGTCCTGACTTTC.

This clonotype was detected only a few times. This rearrangement joins TRBV27 to TRBJ1-5; D perhaps matches TRBD1 (6 bases). This CDR3 is built from 14 residues. The germline V gene has CDR1 MNHEY and CDR2 SMNVEV (reference sequence). The germline V and J ends were trimmed by 2 bases and 6 bases, with 11 bases remaining between them. This chain's CDR3 is CASSLTGWSQPQHF. The CDR3 DNA is TGTGCCAGCAGTTTAACAGGGTGGTCTCAGCCCCAGCATTTT.

This clonotype appeared a few times. The rearrangement uses TRBV4-3 and TRBJ2-1, with D possibly being TRBD2 (6 bases). Trimming left V 1 base short and J 2 bases short, with 12 bases between. Germline CDR1 reads LGHNA; CDR2 reads YSLEER. The CDR3 totals 16 residues. In DNA, the CDR3 is TGCGCCAGCAGCCAAGTCCTAGCGAGTACCTACAATGAGCAGTTCTTC. Translating gives CASSQVLASTYNEQFF.

This clonotype showed up just a few times. The chain employs TRBV7-2 and TRBJ1-6, with 7 positions matching TRBD1. Per the germline V gene, CDR1 is SGHTA and CDR2 is FQGNSA. Trimming took 6 bases from V and 7 from J; bases not matched to a gene: 9. The CDR3 loop spans 15 amino acids. In DNA form, the CDR3 reads TGTGCCAGCAGTTTAAATGGGGGACAGAATTCACCCCTCCACTTT. It encodes CASSLNGGQNSPLHF.

This clonotype was recorded a few times. The J gene is TRBJ1-5, the V gene TRBV12-3 or TRBV12-4; no firm D call. This CDR3 contains 15 residues. V lost 9 bases and J lost 8, with 23 bases in between. CDR3 loop: CARSPAQGSWEPQHF. The CDR3 region has the DNA TGTGCCAGGAGTCCCGCTCAAGGGTCCTGGGAGCCCCAGCATTTT.

The J gene is TRBJ2-7, the V gene TRBV9; D is uncertain. Trimming took off 4 bases at V and 7 bases at J, with 12 bases between the two ends. Germline-derived CDR1 and CDR2 are SGDLS and YYNGEE. This CDR3 has 12 amino acids. The CDR3 is CASSSWTGEQYF. The CDR3 bases are TGTGCCAGCAGCTCCTGGACGGGTGAGCAGTACTTC.

This clonotype showed up just a few times. The CDR3 is CASNRGFQNEQFF. As DNA, the CDR3 is TGTGCCAGCAACAGAGGGTTCCAAAATGAGCAGTTCTTC. The V call is TRBV12-3 or TRBV12-4, the J call TRBJ2-1; D is possibly TRBD2 (5 bases). V was clipped by 7 bases and J by 7 bases, with 14 bases between them. This CDR3 is 13 amino acids long.

This clonotype was detected once. Germline and junction disagree at one end, which may indicate a read error. The rearrangement links TRBV2 to TRBJ2-2; 8 bases match TRBD2. The CDR3 consists of 15 residues. CDR1 SNHLY and CDR2 FYNNEI come from the germline V gene. For the CDR3, the DNA is TGTGCCAACAGTGGTGTCGGGAGGGGCACCGGGGAGCTGTTTTTT. Translating gives CANSGVGRGTGELFF. Full variable domain (outside the CDR3, taken from reference TRBV2 and TRBJ2-2): EPEVTQTPSHQVTQMGQEVILRCVPISNHLYFYWYRQILGQKVEFLVSFYNNEISEKSEIFDDQFSVERPDGSNFTLKIRSTKLEDSAMYFCANSGVGRGTGELFFGEGSRLTVL.

This clonotype was observed many times. This chain joins TRBV18 and TRBJ2-7; D uncertain. This CDR3 is built from 14 residues. V was shortened by 1 base and J by 6 bases, with 13 bases between the two germline ends. Germline CDR1 KGHSH, CDR2 LQKENI. For the CDR3, the DNA is TGTGCCAGCTCACCACGGGGTGACCCTTCCGAGCAGTACTTC. Protein sequence: CASSPRGDPSEQYF.

The DNA for the CDR3 is TGTGCCAGCAGTTGGGGCAGGGGAAATGAGCCCCAGCATTTT. Translated, it gives CASSWGRGNEPQHF. J is TRBJ1-5 and V is TRBV6-9, with D possibly being TRBD1 (6 bases). Trimming shortened V by 4 bases and J by 8 bases, and 15 bases separated the two germline ends. The CDR3 contains 14 residues. In germline, CDR1 is MNHGY, CDR2 SVAAGI.

This clonotype appeared many times. This chain joins TRBV7-8 and TRBJ1-1; tentatively, D is TRBD1 (6 bases). Trimming left V 6 bases short and J 6 bases short, with 23 bases between. There are 16 residues in the CDR3. Germline loops: CDR1 SGHVS, CDR2 FQNEAQ. The CDR3 nucleotides read TGTGCCAGCAGTCCTATCGGGACACCCTTAACGTCTGAAGCTTTCTTT. It codes for CASSPIGTPLTSEAFF.

Many counts were recorded for this clonotype. The chain employs TRBV12-3 or TRBV12-4 and TRBJ1-1; the D gene is possibly TRBD1 (5 bases). Trimming left V 7 bases short and J 0 bases short, with 9 bases between. CDR3 length: 13 amino acids. The chain's CDR3 is CASKRDVNTEAFF. In DNA, the CDR3 is TGTGCCAGCAAGAGGGACGTGAACACTGAAGCTTTCTTT.

In its sample, this clonotype was seen a few times. This sequence joins TRBV10-3 and TRBJ2-3, with TRBD2 matching 15 bases. The CDR3 totals 16 residues. Germline V lookup: CDR1 ENHRY, CDR2 SYGVKD. Trimming took 6 bases from V and 7 from J; bases not matched to a gene: 8. The CDR3 loop reads CAISAGLAGGPHTQYF. CDR3 DNA sequence: TGTGCCATCAGCGCTGGACTAGCGGGAGGGCCGCATACGCAGTATTTT.

This clonotype appeared a few times. An end of the junction does not agree with germline; a read error may underlie this. This chain uses TRBV20-1 with TRBJ1-1; D is perhaps TRBD1 (5 bases). Looked up from germline, CDR1 is DFQATT and CDR2 is SNEGSKA (reference sequence). This CDR3 is 13 amino acids long. CDR3 loop: CSARALLGLETFF. CDR3 sequence (DNA): TGCAGTGCTAGAGCGTTACTGGGGCTTGAAACTTTCTTT.

In its sample, this clonotype was seen many times. The chain joins TRBV10-3 to TRBJ2-1, with D possibly being TRBD2 (6 bases). Trimming took 6 bases from V and 9 from J, leaving 24 bases between them. The V gene's germline CDR1 is ENHRY and CDR2 SYGVKD. This CDR3 spans 16 amino acids. The CDR3 nucleotides are TGTGCCATCAGACCGGGGCGGGGCGGGGCTCACGGTGAGCAGTTCTTC. Protein product: CAIRPGRGGAHGEQFF.

This clonotype was counted at least ten times. The J gene is TRBJ2-7, the V gene TRBV6-1, with D hard to call. The germline gives CDR1 MNHNS, CDR2 SASEGT. CDR3 length equals 15 residues. The germline V and J ends were trimmed by 6 bases and 2 bases, with 17 bases remaining between them. The CDR3 bases are TGTGCCAGCAGCCGATCCGGTGGCGGCCCCTACGAGCAGTACTTC. Its translation is CASSRSGGGPYEQYF.

The rearrangement joins TRBV6-1 to TRBJ2-1, with 10 bases fitting TRBD2. Unmatched junction bases numbered 10, after V lost 5 bases and J lost 9 bases. This CDR3 is built from 15 residues. Germline V gene data show CDR1 as MNHNS and CDR2 as SASEGT. CDR3 sequence: CASSYLAGGSGEQFF. The CDR3 DNA reads as TGTGCCAGCAGTTACTTAGCGGGAGGTAGTGGTGAGCAGTTCTTC.

At least ten counts were recorded for this clonotype. The rearrangement joins TRBV28 to TRBJ1-2; D is possibly TRBD1 (6 bases). CDR1 is MDHEN, CDR2 SYDVKM, per germline. V shed 4 bases and J shed 3 bases, with 15 bases lying between them. This CDR3 spans 15 amino acids. CDR3 sequence: CASSYSDSLHYGYTF. The CDR3 coding sequence is TGTGCCAGCAGTTATTCGGACAGCCTACACTATGGCTACACCTTC.

There are a few counts of this clonotype. The chain links TRBV7-9 to TRBJ2-2; D unclear. The CDR3 runs 15 residues. Germline loops: CDR1 SEHNR, CDR2 FQNEAQ (reference sequence). V was cut by 5 bases and J by 1 base, with 11 bases left in between. The CDR3: CASSLGRKNTGELFF. The DNA of the CDR3 is TGTGCCAGCAGCCTCGGACGGAAGAACACCGGGGAGCTGTTTTTT.

The gene calls are TRBV11-2 and TRBJ2-5; D remains ambiguous. Trimming stripped 1 base from V and 1 base from J, with 10 bases between. Germline V gives CDR1 SGHAT, CDR2 FQNNGV. The CDR3 length is 15 residues. Here the CDR3 reads CASSLGQDGQETQYF. The CDR3 coding sequence is TGTGCCAGCAGCTTAGGGCAGGACGGCCAAGAGACCCAGTACTTC.

J is TRBJ2-5 and V is TRBV27; 11 bases map to TRBD2. V trimming: 5 bases; J trimming: 4 bases; junction bases outside the gene matches: 9. The length of the CDR3 is 16 residues. In germline, CDR1 is MNHEY, CDR2 SMNVEV (reference sequence). The CDR3 region is CASSVLAGGGGETQYF. CDR3 nucleotide sequence: TGTGCCAGCAGTGTGCTAGCGGGAGGTGGAGGAGAGACCCAGTACTTC.

The V gene is TRBV7-3, the J gene TRBJ1-3; D is perhaps TRBD1 (5 bases). The CDR3 has 15 residues. From germline, CDR1 is SGHTA and CDR2 FQGTGA. V was pared by 1 base and J by 0 bases, with 7 bases between. CDR3 nucleotides: TGTGCCAGCAGCTTAAATGGGGGCTCTGGAAACACCATATATTTT. Protein: CASSLNGGSGNTIYF.

The rearrangement joins TRBV20-1 to TRBJ1-1, with D possibly matching TRBD1 (5 bases). Germline-derived CDR1 and CDR2 are DFQATT and SNEGSKA (reference sequence). The CDR3 runs to 15 residues. V shed 5 bases and J shed 0 bases, with 16 bases lying between them. CDR3 in amino acids: CSASRREGLNTEAFF. The CDR3 DNA reads TGCAGTGCTTCACGGCGGGAGGGACTGAACACTGAAGCTTTCTTT.

The rearrangement links TRBV7-9 to TRBJ2-2; D call uncertain. This CDR3 region has 14 residues. Trimming cost V 7 bases and J 5 bases, with 14 bases left between them. The germline V gene encodes CDR1 SEHNR and CDR2 FQNEAQ (reference sequence). The CDR3 region is CASIGVVPTGELFF. The CDR3, as DNA: TGTGCCAGCATCGGCGTGGTGCCGACCGGGGAGCTGTTTTTT.